This TCR beta chain was identified in a study of T-cell reconstitution after alpha-beta-depleted transplantation in children (TCRdb year 2016). Concerning the study at large: Using TCR repertoire profiling, the study quantitatively followed how T-cell immune reconstitution unfolded in children after TCRalphabeta/CD19-depleted allogeneic hematopoietic cell transplantation.

Trimmed from V: 2 bases; trimmed from J: 2 bases; junction bases lacking a gene match: 9. CDR1 and CDR2 (MGHDK, SYGVNS) derive from the germline V gene. The CDR3 measures 17 amino acids from cysteine to phenylalanine. CDR3 DNA only is kept here, 51 bases in frame from base 1. Receptors were amplified or captured by PCR. Sequencing was carried out with an Illumina HiSeq 2500. Molecular barcoding was employed in the preparation of TCR libraries, with unique molecular identifiers being used to normalize TCRbeta repertoire quantification. The public reads were reprocessed in TCRdb via fastp at Q25 and MiXCR, keeping in-frame beta chains. Identical CDR3 protein sequences are pooled into one entry, listed with their most common genes and DNA. Here the sample has hundreds of thousands of distinct CDR3 sequences; 12% occur a single time. The ten largest clonotypes hold around 2.5% of the sample. This clonotype was seen repeatedly, ten times or more. Its binding antigen is unknown. No much larger clonotype is one base removed from it; base qualities were not supplied.

The sample was PBMCs from the stem cell graft donor, taken from the stem cell graft. Here the chain combines TRBV25-1 and TRBJ2-7, and TRBD1 matches 10 of the central bases. The receptor was derived from a human donor who donated a stem cell graft to a child with acute lymphoblastic leukemia. The DNA sequence is TGTGCCAGCAGTGAAAAAACCGGACAGGGGGTTCCCTACGAGCAGTACTTC. Translated, it gives CASSEKTGQGVPYEQYF.